This is a list of T cell receptor beta chains from one sample in a study of CXCR3-negative and CXCR3-positive naive CD8 T cells. One entry per CDR3 protein, without DNA, is what TCRdb gives after re-calling the 5' RACE reads. The sample includes several thousand distinct CDR3 sequences. Sequencing was performed on naive CXCR3+ CD8+ T cells from blood. All receptors come from a human donor in good health. Some clones in this sample may be carry-over from other donors' samples. CDR3s include the opening cysteine and the closing phenylalanine or tryptophan. Rows may omit the clone size; those that give it use once, few, many or a size class.

>TRBJ2-1|NA|TRBV25-1
CASSDHERHEQFF
>TRBJ1-2|medium-sized|TRBV5-4
CASSLDLVAGNGYTF
>TRBJ2-7|NA|TRBV4-1
CATSQVAGGLYEQYF
>TRBJ2-1|NA|TRBV19
CASSPLAGAYNEQFF
>TRBJ1-6|medium-sized|TRBV9
CASSVGNSPLHF
>TRBJ2-7|NA|TRBV19
CASSIGIADLEQYF
>TRBJ2-1|medium-sized|TRBV28
CASSSLLGHPRLYNEQFF
>TRBJ2-5|NA|TRBV7-2
CASSLARVGPGETQYF
>TRBJ2-1|medium-sized|TRBV29-1
CSVDRSNYNEQFF
>TRBJ2-1|medium-sized|TRBV11-1
CASSPRDRDDEQFF
>TRBJ2-5|medium-sized|TRBV29-1
CSAIPSGETQYF
>TRBJ1-2|medium-sized|TRBV9
CASSVFGSNYAYTF
>TRBJ2-1|NA|TRBV5-1
CASSLESGGYNEQFF
>TRBJ2-3|NA|TRBV28
CASSSLRYTVTDTQYF
>TRBJ2-7|NA|TRBV5-4
CASSLGPNYEQYF
>TRBJ1-4|medium-sized|TRBV2
CASKGVSNEKLFF
>TRBJ2-1|medium-sized|TRBV7-2
CASSFWDLDNEQFF
>TRBJ1-5|medium-sized|TRBV2
CASSEAATDLNQPQHF
>TRBJ2-5|medium-sized|TRBV12-3/TRBV12-4
CASGLVETQYF
>TRBJ2-3|medium-sized|TRBV4-3
CASSQEGTSGGTDTQYF
>TRBJ2-5|NA|TRBV20-1
CSARGGLDMETQYF
>TRBJ2-1|NA|TRBV3-1
CASSHVGRDLNNEQFF
>TRBJ2-3|NA|TRBV2
CASSESRGSTDTQYF
>TRBJ2-1|NA|TRBV2
CASSDGASLYNEQFF
>TRBJ2-3|NA|TRBV27
CASSHLLPGGQDTQYF
>TRBJ2-1|NA|TRBV11-3
CASSLDELAVTGDEQFF
>TRBJ2-7|NA|TRBV5-1
CASSLVPTTGAYEQYF
>TRBJ2-1|NA|TRBV2
CASSELVVAEQFF
>TRBJ2-7|NA|TRBV5-1
CASRDSPRGDEQYF
>TRBJ2-7|medium-sized|TRBV7-3
CASSPDGSYEQYF
>TRBJ2-2|medium-sized|TRBV5-1
CASSLAGELFF
>TRBJ2-7|medium-sized|TRBV10-2
CASSESGGLAYEQYF
>TRBJ2-1|medium-sized|TRBV29-1
CSVDEGGYNEQFF
>TRBJ2-7|NA|TRBV18
CASSPPLAVPPYEQYF
>TRBJ2-7|medium-sized|TRBV7-3
CASSLVSGTGIEQYF
>TRBJ2-1|medium-sized|TRBV25-1
CASSDPDEQFF
>TRBJ1-2|medium-sized|TRBV5-1
CASSLNLPAGISYGYTF
>TRBJ2-1|NA|TRBV6-5
CASSQYNEQFF
>TRBJ2-1|medium-sized|TRBV15
CATSGTSSAHEQFF
>TRBJ2-7|medium-sized|TRBV27
CASSLTSVYEQYF
>TRBJ2-5|medium-sized|TRBV9
CASGLSGGEETQYF
>TRBJ1-5|medium-sized|TRBV29-1
CSPFESGDHQPQHF
>TRBJ2-7|medium-sized|TRBV28
CASTPGTSGGAYEQYF
>TRBJ2-5|NA|TRBV12-3/TRBV12-4
CASSTWTEKGETQYF
>TRBJ2-1|NA|TRBV25-1
CASSEGWSGNEQFF
>TRBJ1-1|NA|TRBV29-1
CSADRAANTEAFF
>TRBJ1-5|NA|TRBV2
CASSDRNNQPQHF
>TRBJ2-7|NA|TRBV4-1
CASSLIPSESAYEQYF
>TRBJ2-1|NA|TRBV19
CASNEGLAGVDEQFF
>TRBJ2-3|NA|TRBV29-1
CSVDGLAGRTDTQYF
>TRBJ1-5|medium-sized|TRBV14
CASSQDRAGPQHF
>TRBJ2-1|medium-sized|TRBV9
CASSAPGPYMGNEQFF
>TRBJ2-5|medium-sized|TRBV15
CATSSRLYATQYF
>TRBJ2-7|medium-sized|TRBV5-1
CASSLEDISYEQYF